The source of this T cell receptor beta chain is a study of T cell repertoires in cytomegalovirus infection. Study overall: Shared public TCR beta signatures pointed to both CMV infection and a matching HLA type. Overall study findings and caveats: Identification of carriers of CMV plus the relevant HLA was performed using cumulative public TCR beta family frequency. Across the ex vivo response, the dominant clonotypes were HLA-C-restricted CMV-specific TCR beta clonotypes.

As to this clonotype: Its specificity is not known. A read error is possible here, since a much larger clone lies one base away. Lacking the conserved final phenylalanine or tryptophan, this CDR3 likely reflects a read error.

Trimming left V 5 bases short and J 7 bases short, with 21 bases between. Germline V gene sequence: CDR1 SGHTA, CDR2 FQGNSA. This CDR3 region has 16 residues. TCRdb recomputed calls from the reads with MiXCR, one row per CDR3 protein. In the table there are more than 650,000 distinct CDR3 sequences, roughly 36% of which are singletons. This sequence originates from a human donor in good health (CMV status not recorded). Some clones in this sample may be carry-over from other donors' samples. This chain uses TRBV7-2 with TRBJ2-1, with D maybe TRBD2 (6 bases). Sequencing was carried out using PBMCs. The CDR3 region is CASSVGDLLVGNEQFC. As DNA, the CDR3 is TGTGCCAGCAGCGTCGGGGACTTACTGGTGGGGAATGAGCAGTTCTGC.